The rows below give T cell receptor beta chains drawn from one sample of a study of human T cells and chemical hapten exposure. TCRdb independently ran MiXCR on the RACE reads; one entry per CDR3 protein. The table includes approximately 50,000 distinct CDR3 sequences, 9.6% detected once. Sequenced here: whole blood, sampled in connection with sensitization to the hapten diphenylcyclopropenone (DPC). The receptors here all came from a woman aged 30 to 39 with alopecia areata. Some clones in this sample may be carry-over from other donors' samples. Each CDR3 is given without its conserved first and last residue.

ASSLTGGQNYGYT TRBJ1-2 TRBV5-1
AWRGDTANEKLF TRBJ1-4 TRBV30
ASSLTSGGASEAF TRBJ1-1 TRBV28
ASGNRGLTYEQY TRBJ2-7 TRBV4-2
ASSQEGTQY TRBJ2-5 TRBV4-1
ASSPRLGLAGGYEQF TRBJ2-1 TRBV6-2/TRBV6-3
ASSTGNTEAF TRBJ1-1 TRBV19
ASSSTGAAEAF TRBJ1-1 TRBV12-3/TRBV12-4
ASSDWGRLARSDEQF TRBJ2-1 TRBV2
ASSPNRGANSPLH TRBJ1-6 TRBV11-3
ASQTGTANYGYT TRBJ1-2 TRBV6-1
ASNTRTGPQH TRBJ1-5 TRBV6-2/TRBV6-3
ASRTARGNQPQH TRBJ1-5 TRBV6-5
ATSEPLATDTQY TRBJ2-3 TRBV24-1
ASSLGSLGGGQGAREQY TRBJ2-7 TRBV11-2
AWSIGPYEQY TRBJ2-7 TRBV30